One sample yielded the 19 T cell receptor beta chains listed below, sequenced in a study of cytomegalovirus exposure and HLA in healthy donors listed by TCRdb under 2017. The protocol used for the library was the immunoSEQ multiplex PCR assay. The multiplex PCR relied on a mix of 60 forward primers for TCR Vbeta segments and 13 reverse primers for TCR Jbeta segments. Held by TCRdb, this immuneACCESS table contains in-frame sequences only and omits some clones. Under half of the omission traces to an unresolved V gene where checked; the cause of the rest is unknown. This sample is represented by 200,000 to 300,000 clones; almost 85% of them were singletons. The ten largest clones add up to about 2% of the sample. Sequencing input: PBMCs. Every receptor here comes from a woman in her forties in good health and CMV-seropositive.

The V call is TRBV28, the J call TRBJ2-7, with D unclear. This CDR3 is built from 12 residues. Germline V lookup: CDR1 MDHEN, CDR2 SYDVKM. V was clipped by 5 bases and J by 9 bases, with 14 bases between them. The CDR3 here is CASSPPGLGQYF. The CDR3 DNA reads TGTGCCAGCAGTCCCCCCGGGTTGGGGCAGTACTTC.

The chain carries TRBV19 and TRBJ2-3; 12 bases are a match to TRBD2. Germline V lookup: CDR1 LNHDA, CDR2 SQIVND (reference sequence). The CDR3 is made up of 17 amino acids. The junction had 6 bases not matched to a gene; V was cut back by 5 bases and J by 0 bases. CDR3 nucleotides: TGTGCCAGTAGTCCCTACGGACTAGCGGGAAGCACAGATACGCAGTATTTT. Translating gives CASSPYGLAGSTDTQYF.

This sequence joins TRBV28 and TRBJ1-1, with D maybe TRBD1 (5 bases). In germline, CDR1 is MDHEN, CDR2 SYDVKM. The CDR3 consists of 14 residues. Between the trimmed V and J ends, which lost 5 bases and 1 base, there was a span of 11 bases. The CDR3 nucleotides read TGTGCCAGCAGTCATGACAGCCGGAACACTGAAGCTTTCTTT. This encodes CASSHDSRNTEAFF.

The table lists this clone with a few counts. This chain uses TRBV2 with TRBJ1-2, with TRBD1 matching over 9 bases. The CDR3 runs to 12 residues. Germline V CDR1 and CDR2: SNHLY, FYNNEI. Germline trimming cut 6 bases from V and 7 bases from J; bases unmatched to any gene: 3. The CDR3 reads CASSGTGIGYTF. The CDR3 bases are TGTGCCAGCAGCGGGACAGGGATTGGCTACACCTTC.

The rearrangement joins TRBV5-1 to TRBJ2-7, with D perhaps TRBD2 (6 bases). V lost 0 bases and J lost 2, with 12 bases in between. The CDR3 spans 15 residues. CDR1 is SGHRS and CDR2 is YFSETQ in the germline V gene. In nucleotides, the CDR3 is TGCGCCAGCAGCTTGGGCGGGACGAAGGCCTACGAGCAGTACTTC. Protein sequence: CASSLGGTKAYEQYF. The full variable domain, in which reference TRBV5-1 and TRBJ2-7 provide the parts outside the CDR3, is KAGVTQTPRYLIKTRGQQVTLSCSPISGHRSVSWYQQTPGQGLQFLFEYFSETQRNKGNFPGRFSGRQFSNSRSEMNVSTLELGDSALYLCASSLGGTKAYEQYFGPGTRLTVT.

This chain links TRBV5-1 with TRBJ2-6; 9 positions match TRBD2. Germline assignment: CDR1 SGHRS and CDR2 YFSETQ. This CDR3 is built from 18 residues. V shed 3 bases and J 2 bases; nucleotides not matched to a gene: 9. CDR3 sequence: CASSWVSGSTAGANVLTF. The CDR3 DNA reads as TGCGCCAGCAGCTGGGTTAGCGGGAGCACTGCTGGGGCCAACGTCCTGACTTTC.

This clone was counted only a few times. This chain links TRBV15 with TRBJ1-6; TRBD1 aligns across 10 bases. Germline trimming cut 0 bases from V and 6 bases from J; bases unmatched to any gene: 2. CDR1 LNHNV and CDR2 YYDKDF come from the germline V gene (reference sequence). The CDR3 contains 16 residues. The CDR3 sequence is CATSRDWDRGNSPLHF. The CDR3 DNA reads as TGTGCCACCAGCAGAGATTGGGACAGGGGTAATTCACCCCTCCACTTT.

This chain links TRBV7-9 with TRBJ1-1; D is unclear. The germline V and J ends were trimmed by 0 bases and 10 bases, with 9 bases remaining between them. The CDR3 has 12 residues. Germline lookup yields CDR1 SEHNR and CDR2 FQNEAQ (reference sequence). The chain's CDR3 is CASSLAESGAFF. The CDR3 DNA reads TGTGCCAGCAGCTTAGCAGAGAGCGGAGCTTTCTTT.

J is TRBJ1-2 and V is TRBV28, with 7 bases matching TRBD1. The V segment lost 4 bases and the J segment 1 base; nucleotides outside the gene matches: 9. Germline assignment: CDR1 MDHEN and CDR2 SYDVKM. This CDR3 is built from 16 residues. The CDR3 DNA reads TGTGCCAGCAGTTCCACCGGGACAGCTGTTAACTATGGCTACACCTTC. This codes for CASSSTGTAVNYGYTF.

The chain is built from TRBV7-9 and TRBJ2-1; TRBD2 agrees at 12 bases. The CDR3 loop spans 16 amino acids. The V and J ends lost 5 bases and 9 bases, in that order; junction bases with no gene match: 11. Germline V gene lookup returns CDR1 SEHNR and CDR2 FQNEAQ (reference sequence). The CDR3 DNA follows: TGTGCCAGCAGCCCCTCGCTAGCGGGAGGGCCCGCTGAGCAGTTCTTC. Translating it yields CASSPSLAGGPAEQFF.

The gene calls are TRBV5-6 and TRBJ2-3; 9 bases fit TRBD1. CDR1 and CDR2 from the germline V gene are SGHDT and YYEEEE. CDR3 length: 15 residues. V lost 5 bases to trimming and J lost 0 bases; unmatched junction nucleotides: 4. CDR3 protein: CASSRQGVSTDTQYF. CDR3 DNA sequence: TGTGCCAGCAGTCGACAGGGGGTTAGCACAGATACGCAGTATTTT.

The V and J genes are TRBV28 and TRBJ2-4; TRBD2 matches 11 bases. Germline assignment: CDR1 MDHEN and CDR2 SYDVKM. This CDR3 has 15 amino acids. V shed 7 bases, J shed 6 bases, and the junction held 8 bases outside the gene matches. CDR3 in amino acids: CASTSSGRLGNIQYF. CDR3 DNA sequence: TGTGCCAGCACTTCTAGCGGGAGGTTGGGAAACATTCAGTACTTC. Using reference TRBV28 and TRBJ2-4 for the parts outside the CDR3, the full variable domain is DVKVTQSSRYLVKRTGEKVFLECVQDMDHENMFWYRQDPGLGLRLIYFSYDVKMKEKGDIPEGYSVSREKKERFSLILESASTNQTSMYLCASTSSGRLGNIQYFGAGTRLSVL.

This chain uses TRBV28 with TRBJ2-7; 9 bases fit TRBD2. Trimming cost V 4 bases and J 0 bases; bases outside gene matches: 4. Germline loops: CDR1 MDHEN, CDR2 SYDVKM. The CDR3 spans 15 residues. CDR3: CASSSSSGISYEQYF. The CDR3 DNA reads as TGTGCCAGCAGTTCCTCTAGCGGGATCTCCTACGAGCAGTACTTC. The whole variable domain, remainder taken from reference TRBV28 and TRBJ2-7, is DVKVTQSSRYLVKRTGEKVFLECVQDMDHENMFWYRQDPGLGLRLIYFSYDVKMKEKGDIPEGYSVSREKKERFSLILESASTNQTSMYLCASSSSSGISYEQYFGPGTRLTVT.

This clone was counted between two and nine times. The J gene is TRBJ2-1, the V gene TRBV19; 8 bases fit TRBD1. The CDR3 runs to 11 residues. Germline CDR1 is LNHDA and CDR2 is SQIVND (reference sequence). V dropped 5 bases and J dropped 9; count of bases not matched to a gene: 0. CDR3 bases: TGTGCCAGTAGTGGGACAGGTGAGCAGTTCTTC. Amino acid sequence: CASSGTGEQFF.

CDR3 residues: CASSLPQGHNEQFF. CDR3 DNA sequence: TGTGCCAGCAGTTTACCCCAGGGGCACAATGAGCAGTTCTTC. This chain uses TRBV28 with TRBJ2-1, with a tentative D call TRBD1 (6 bases). The CDR3 extends over 14 amino acids. Germline lookup yields CDR1 MDHEN and CDR2 SYDVKM. The ends were cut back, 2 bases at V and 5 bases at J, with 10 bases in the middle.

The rearrangement uses TRBV5-6 and TRBJ2-5; 8 bases agree with TRBD1. Germline-derived CDR1 and CDR2 are SGHDT and YYEEEE. CDR3 size: 15 residues. V shed 2 bases and J 5 bases; nucleotides not matched to a gene: 8. CDR3 coding DNA: TGTGCCAGCAGCTTTACGGACAGGGTTAGGGAGACCCAGTACTTC. Its translation: CASSFTDRVRETQYF.

Only a few counts were recorded for this clone. V usage is TRBV6-6 and J usage is TRBJ1-4; D is possibly TRBD1 (5 bases). Germline CDR1 reads MNHNY; CDR2 reads SVGAGI (reference sequence). The V end was cut by 6 bases, the J end by 6 bases, with 17 bases between. This CDR3 region has 15 residues. This CDR3 reads CASSRPGDSHEKLFF. CDR3 nucleotides: TGTGCCAGCAGCAGACCCGGTGACAGTCATGAAAAACTGTTTTTT.

This sequence joins TRBV20-1 and TRBJ1-2; D gene ambiguous. V was shortened by 0 bases and J by 13 bases, with 12 bases between the two germline ends. The CDR3 loop spans 11 amino acids. Germline V gene sequence: CDR1 DFQATT, CDR2 SNEGSKA (reference sequence). The CDR3 loop is CSARDYRFATF. Written as DNA, the CDR3 is TGCAGTGCTAGAGACTACCGGTTTGCCACCTTC.

This clone is a singleton in its sample. The chain combines TRBV5-6 with TRBJ2-5, with D possibly matching TRBD2 (5 bases). With the DNA end fitting TRBJ2-7 better, the J assignment may be wrong. This CDR3 is built from 16 residues. Looked up from germline, CDR1 is SGHDT and CDR2 is YYEEEE. In DNA form, the CDR3 reads TGTGCCAGCAGGCGCGGTCCTACGACTACTTCCTACGAGCAGTACTTC. Translation: CASRRGPTTTSYEQYF.